This T cell receptor (beta chain) derives from a study of cytomegalovirus exposure and HLA in healthy donors. In the study overall: Unique TCRs numbering around 80 million, obtained from HLA-typed donors, made up an early data release. Findings of the study overall: A likely sequencing artifact accounted for one observed cluster of highly shared sequence variants. In a later analysis, parvovirus B19, influenza, CMV and Epstein-Barr virus appeared linked to several top co-occurrence clusters. A reported reduction in N-insertions relative to the 666-donor mean was seen in an Asian-associated ancestry cluster in a later analysis.

Details on this clone: The antigen is undetermined.

A multiplex PCR was run with 60 Vbeta primers and 13 Jbeta primers. TCRdb keeps only in-frame clones here, not all; method: immunoSEQ multiplex PCR. The specimen's table records roughly 120,000 clones. The CDR3 runs 14 residues. Germline V gives CDR1 MNHNS, CDR2 SASEGT. V lost 3 bases and J lost 8, with 13 bases in between. The sequence was obtained from a man under 40 in good health and CMV-seronegative. This chain connects TRBV6-1 to TRBJ1-4; TRBD1 might be the D (6 bases). The sequenced sample consisted of PBMCs. The CDR3 reads CASSDGTTGEKLFF. The CDR3 DNA reads TGTGCCAGCAGTGACGGGACAACGGGCGAAAAACTGTTTTTT.